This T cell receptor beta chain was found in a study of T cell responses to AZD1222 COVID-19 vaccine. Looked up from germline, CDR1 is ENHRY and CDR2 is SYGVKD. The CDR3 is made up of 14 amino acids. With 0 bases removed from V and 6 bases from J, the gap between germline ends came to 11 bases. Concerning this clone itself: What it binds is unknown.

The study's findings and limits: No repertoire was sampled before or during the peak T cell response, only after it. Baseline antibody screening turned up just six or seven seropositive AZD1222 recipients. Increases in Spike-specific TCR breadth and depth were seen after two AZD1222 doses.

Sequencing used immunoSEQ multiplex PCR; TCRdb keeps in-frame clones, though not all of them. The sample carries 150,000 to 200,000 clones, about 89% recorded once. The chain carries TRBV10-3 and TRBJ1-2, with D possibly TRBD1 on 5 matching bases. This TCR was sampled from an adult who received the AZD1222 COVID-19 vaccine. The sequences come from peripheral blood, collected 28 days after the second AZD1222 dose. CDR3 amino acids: CAISESRGNDGYTF. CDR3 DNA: TGTGCCATCAGTGAGTCGCGGGGGAACGATGGCTACACCTTC.